This T cell receptor (beta chain) was obtained from a study of response to subunit inactivated influenza vaccine. From the RT-PCR reads, TCRdb called clonotypes with MiXCR, one entry per CDR3 protein. The sample contains 550,000 to 600,000 distinct CDR3 sequences, 10% to 15% of which appear only once. Findings and limits, study-wide: Few new T cells, the authors suggested, are recruited by each seasonal influenza vaccination.

V lost 7 bases and J lost 4; bases outside the gene matches: 13. Germline CDR1 reads LGHDT; CDR2 reads YNNKEL (reference sequence). The CDR3 consists of 17 residues. With respect to this clonotype: Its antigen is undetermined.

This clonotype originated in a man aged 50 or older who received an inactivated influenza vaccine. This rearrangement joins TRBV3-1 to TRBJ2-5; 12 positions agree with TRBD2. The specimen was PBMCs from blood, collected on the day of vaccination. CDR3 bases: TGTGCCAGCACGGAGACTAGCGGGGGACCATGGGCAGAGACCCAGTACTTC. Translating gives CASTETSGGPWAETQYF.